These 27 T cell receptor beta chains were all obtained from the same sample, sequenced in a study of CD8 T cells in ankylosing spondylitis. Each CDR3 protein gets one entry after TCRdb re-called the 5' RACE reads with MiXCR. Found here are 75,000 to 95,000 distinct CDR3 sequences, approximately 9.6% of them singletons; the top ten hold about a third. Study-level points and caveats: Blood from ankylosing spondylitis patients appeared to carry a characteristic eight-variant TCR beta motif.

No antigen is known for these receptors. Specimen: blood, either unsorted or a sorted T cell fraction (not recorded which). The receptors come from a male donor with ankylosing spondylitis.

CDR3 region: CASSGGLALGYGYTF. CDR3 DNA: TGTGCCAGCAGTGGGGGACTGGCATTGGGCTATGGCTACACCTTC. This chain uses TRBV25-1 with TRBJ1-2; D may be TRBD1 (5 bases). Germline V lookup: CDR1 MGHDK, CDR2 SYGVNS. CDR3 length: 15 amino acids. The V end was cut by 4 bases, the J end by 4 bases, with 16 bases between.

The V gene is TRBV6-6, the J gene TRBJ2-1; 8 positions match TRBD1. Germline V lookup: CDR1 MNHNY, CDR2 SVGAGI (reference sequence). The CDR3 consists of 13 residues. The V segment lost 7 bases and the J segment 14 bases; nucleotides outside the gene matches: 13. The CDR3 coding sequence is TGTGCCAGCACCGACGGCCCGACAGGGGTAGAGTTCTTC. Residues: CASTDGPTGVEFF.

This clonotype was seen only a few times. The rearrangement uses TRBV20-1 and TRBJ2-1; either TRBD1 or TRBD2 may supply D (5 bases each). The CDR3 is made up of 15 amino acids. Trimming removed 3 bases from V and 3 bases from J, with 15 bases in between. Germline V gene sequence: CDR1 DFQATT, CDR2 SNEGSKA (reference sequence). In DNA form, the CDR3 reads TGCAGTGCTAGGATGGGGCTGACTAACTACAATGAGCAGTTCTTC. It translates to CSARMGLTNYNEQFF.

Points on this clonotype: Being one base from a much bigger clone, this may be a read error. J is TRBJ2-1 and V is TRBV12-3 or TRBV12-4; D gene ambiguous. The germline V and J ends were trimmed by 3 bases and 5 bases, with 11 bases remaining between them. This CDR3 spans 14 amino acids. This CDR3 is CASSFSDSHNEQFF. The CDR3 DNA is TGTGCCAGCAGTTTTTCTGATTCCCACAATGAGCAGTTCTTC.

There are many counts of this clonotype. The rearrangement uses TRBV4-2 and TRBJ2-1; D gene unclear. CDR3 length: 13 amino acids. The germline CDR1 and CDR2 sequences are LGHNA and YNFKEQ. Trimming shortened V by 4 bases and J by 4 bases, and 8 bases separated the two germline ends. CDR3 bases: TGTGCCAGCAGCCGTGGGTCATACAATGAGCAGTTCTTC. Residues: CASSRGSYNEQFF.

The V gene is TRBV5-5, the J gene TRBJ2-2; TRBD1 matches 8 bases. V was clipped by 4 bases and J by 4 bases; unmatched bases: 9. CDR1 is SGHKS, CDR2 YYEKEE, per germline (reference sequence). CDR3 length equals 16 residues. CDR3 nucleotides: TGTGCCAGCAGCGTACCGGGACAGGTTACCACCGGGGAGCTGTTTTTT. Protein sequence: CASSVPGQVTTGELFF.

This clonotype was seen a handful of times. This chain connects TRBV6-1 to TRBJ1-2; TRBD1 is a possible D gene (5 bases). Trimming shortened V by 3 bases and J by 0 bases, and 17 bases separated the two germline ends. The germline V gene has CDR1 MNHNS and CDR2 SASEGT. There are 17 residues in the CDR3. Here the CDR3 reads CASSDPGTLVPNYGYTF. DNA of the CDR3: TGTGCCAGCAGTGATCCCGGGACTCTCGTCCCTAACTATGGCTACACCTTC.

On this clonotype: This could be a read error, since a much larger clone is one nucleotide away. The V gene is TRBV11-2, the J gene TRBJ1-4, with 8 positions matching TRBD1. J lost 8 bases, V lost 4 bases, and 6 bases had no gene match. Germline CDR1 is SGHAT and CDR2 is FQNNGV. This CDR3 has 14 residues. The DNA for the CDR3 is TGTGCCAGCAGCTCCGCAGGGGGCCGGGAAAAACTGTTTTTT. It yields the protein CASSSAGGREKLFF.

This clonotype was seen at least ten times. J is TRBJ2-1 and V is TRBV10-3, with 9 bases identical to TRBD1. Germline lookup yields CDR1 ENHRY and CDR2 SYGVKD. There are 17 residues in the CDR3. Losses at the gene ends were 2 bases for V and 1 base for J; bases not matched to a gene: 6. This chain's CDR3 is CAISEPRDRASYNEQFF. CDR3 in DNA: TGTGCCATCAGTGAGCCCCGGGACAGGGCTTCCTACAATGAGCAGTTCTTC.

This clonotype was counted at least ten times. The chain is built from TRBV5-1 and TRBJ2-4; D is unclear. The germline gives CDR1 SGHRS, CDR2 YFSETQ. This CDR3 region has 16 residues. The V gene lost 0 bases and the J gene lost 1 base, with 11 bases spanning the gap. The CDR3 here is CASSLAGPLAKNIQYF. CDR3 nucleotides: TGCGCCAGCAGCTTGGCTGGCCCCTTGGCCAAAAACATTCAGTACTTC.

This clonotype was detected ten times or more. The chain uses TRBV27 and TRBJ2-1; D not certain. The CDR3 has 11 amino acids. In germline, CDR1 is MNHEY, CDR2 SMNVEV (reference sequence). V lost 4 bases and J 5 bases, leaving 3 bases between the germline ends. The DNA for the CDR3 is TGTGCCAGCAGTTCAAACAATGAGCAGTTCTTC. Translating it yields CASSSNNEQFF.

At least ten counts were recorded for this clonotype. The chain links TRBV27 to TRBJ2-1, with no clear D. The CDR3 totals 14 residues. The V and J ends lost 2 bases and 4 bases respectively, with 9 bases between them. Germline V gene data show CDR1 as MNHEY and CDR2 as SMNVEV (reference sequence). The CDR3, as DNA: TGTGCCAGCAGTTTAGAGGCCGTTTACAATGAGCAGTTCTTC. Protein sequence: CASSLEAVYNEQFF.

The V call is TRBV27, the J call TRBJ1-5; no definite D call. The CDR3 length is 14 residues. V gave up 2 bases and J gave up 3 bases, with 8 bases separating them. Germline CDR1 and CDR2: MNHEY and SMNVEV (reference sequence). CDR3 DNA: TGTGCCAGCAGTTTAATAGGCCACAATCAGCCCCAGCATTTT. It encodes CASSLIGHNQPQHF.

This clonotype came up many times. V usage is TRBV24-1 and J usage is TRBJ2-1, with 9 bases lining up with TRBD2. CDR1 and CDR2 (germline): KGHDR, SFDVKD. The CDR3 loop spans 13 amino acids. Losses at the gene ends were 5 bases for V and 9 bases for J; bases not matched to a gene: 4. DNA for the CDR3: TGTGCCACCAGTGTCCTAGCGGGAAGTGAGCAGTTCTTC. Translated, it gives CATSVLAGSEQFF.

This clonotype was seen many times. The chain uses TRBV6-1 and TRBJ2-7, with D perhaps matching TRBD1 or TRBD2 (5 bases each). Germline CDR1 reads MNHNS; CDR2 reads SASEGT. V was shortened by 6 bases and J by 0 bases, with 6 bases between the two germline ends. This CDR3 spans 12 amino acids. CDR3 in amino acids: CASRGDSYEQYF. The DNA of the CDR3 is TGTGCCAGCAGGGGGGACTCCTACGAGCAGTACTTC.

There are a few counts of this clonotype. The chain carries TRBV12-3 or TRBV12-4 and TRBJ2-7, with 9 positions matching TRBD2. With 3 bases clipped from V and 3 bases from J, the junction kept 6 bases outside the gene matches. This CDR3 has 15 residues. CDR3 in DNA: TGTGCCAGCAGTTTTTCCACTAGCGGGCACTACGAGCAGTACTTC. It specifies CASSFSTSGHYEQYF.

This clonotype has a count of ten or more. The chain has TRBV27 and TRBJ2-3; D not resolved. Germline lookup yields CDR1 MNHEY and CDR2 SMNVEV (reference sequence). Between the trimmed V and J ends, which lost 5 bases and 7 bases, there was a span of 13 bases. The CDR3 is 13 residues long. For the CDR3, the DNA is TGTGCCAGCAGTCCATTAAGTTTCTATACGCAGTATTTT. As protein: CASSPLSFYTQYF.

The chain carries TRBV20-1 and TRBJ1-5; the match to TRBD1 covers 7 bases. Looked up from germline, CDR1 is DFQATT and CDR2 is SNEGSKA (reference sequence). The CDR3 covers 17 residues. V shed 0 bases and J 0 bases; nucleotides not matched to a gene: 8. CDR3 amino acids: CSARDPGTADSNQPQHF. As DNA, the CDR3 is TGCAGTGCTAGAGATCCCGGGACAGCCGATAGCAATCAGCCCCAGCATTTT.

There are many counts of this clonotype. V and J are TRBV12-3 or TRBV12-4 and TRBJ2-7; TRBD2 might be the D (6 bases). Trimming shortened V by 2 bases and J by 5 bases, and 16 bases separated the two germline ends. This CDR3 comprises 15 residues. The chain's CDR3 is CASSLSPLGSHEQYV. CDR3 DNA sequence: TGTGCCAGCAGTTTATCCCCGCTCGGGAGCCACGAGCAGTACGTC.

The chain couples TRBV7-8 to TRBJ2-3; TRBD2 might be the D (7 bases). CDR1 and CDR2 from the germline V gene are SGHVS and FQNEAQ. The CDR3 runs to 14 residues. V lost 5 bases to trimming and J lost 4 bases, with 13 bases between them. The CDR3 reads CASSLGGGADTQYF. The CDR3 DNA follows: TGTGCCAGCAGCCTCGGAGGGGGGGCAGATACGCAGTATTTT.

In its sample, this clonotype was seen a few times. V and J are TRBV4-1 and TRBJ2-3; 9 bases line up with TRBD2. The V gene end was trimmed by 0 bases and the J gene end by 4 bases; junction bases not matched to a gene: 5. This CDR3 contains 16 residues. Germline V gene sequence: CDR1 MGHRA, CDR2 YSYEKL. CDR3 region: CASSQDGAGGPDTQYF. The CDR3, as DNA: TGCGCCAGCAGCCAAGATGGAGCGGGAGGACCAGATACGCAGTATTTT.

In its sample, this clonotype was seen a few times. The chain joins TRBV29-1 to TRBJ1-2, with no clear D. CDR1 and CDR2 from the germline V gene are SQVTM and ANQGSEA. The CDR3 has 15 residues. Trimming took 1 base from V and 4 from J, leaving 16 bases between them. The CDR3: CSVEGEVRASYGYTF. DNA for the CDR3: TGCAGCGTTGAAGGTGAGGTTCGGGCCAGCTATGGCTACACCTTC.

This clonotype was seen more than once but under ten times. The chain is built from TRBV4-2 and TRBJ1-5, with D tentatively TRBD1 (6 bases). CDR3 size: 17 residues. V lost 0 bases and J 6 bases, leaving 18 bases between the germline ends. The germline V gene encodes CDR1 LGHNA and CDR2 YNFKEQ. CDR3 bases: TGTGCCAGCAGCCAAGATTCCGGCAGGGGAAGGGGTCAGCCCCAGCATTTT. Its translation is CASSQDSGRGRGQPQHF.

This clonotype was seen ten or more times. The rearrangement joins TRBV7-8 to TRBJ1-4, with TRBD1 matching over 9 bases. Trimming removed 5 bases from V and 6 bases from J; junction bases left unmatched: 4. Germline CDR1 reads SGHVS; CDR2 reads FQNEAQ. The CDR3 contains 14 residues. The CDR3 loop reads CASSQGQGYEKLFF. As DNA, the CDR3 is TGTGCCAGCAGCCAGGGACAGGGTTATGAAAAACTGTTTTTT. Full variable domain (rest looked up from reference TRBV7-8 and TRBJ1-4): GAGVSQSPRYKVAKRGQDVALRCDPISGHVSLFWYQQALGQGPEFLTYFQNEAQLDKSGLPSDRFFAERPEGSVSTLKIQRTQQEDSAVYLCASSQGQGYEKLFFGSGTQLSVL.

This chain connects TRBV11-2 to TRBJ1-1; no firm D call. CDR3 length: 14 amino acids. Germline CDR1 is SGHAT and CDR2 is FQNNGV. Trimming removed 0 bases from V and 1 base from J, with 6 bases in between. CDR3 in DNA: TGTGCCAGCAGCTTAGAACGAGAGAACACTGAAGCTTTCTTT. Amino acid sequence: CASSLERENTEAFF.

This clonotype was found a few times. The chain combines TRBV13 with TRBJ1-4; 8 positions agree with TRBD1. This CDR3 is built from 15 residues. Germline CDR1 and CDR2: PRHDT and FYEKMQ (reference sequence). The ends lost 3 bases at V and 11 bases at J; junction bases unmatched: 11. The CDR3 sequence is CASSFSSGQGRKLFF. The CDR3, as DNA: TGTGCCAGCAGCTTTTCTTCCGGACAGGGAAGGAAACTGTTTTTT.

This clonotype came up many times. The V and J genes are TRBV27 and TRBJ2-1; 7 nucleotides align to TRBD2. The CDR3 contains 14 residues. The V gene end was trimmed by 1 base and the J gene end by 6 bases; junction bases not matched to a gene: 3. Germline V gene lookup returns CDR1 MNHEY and CDR2 SMNVEV (reference sequence). The CDR3 bases are TGTGCCAGCAGTTTATACGCGGGAGTCAATGAGCAGTTCTTC. Its translation: CASSLYAGVNEQFF.